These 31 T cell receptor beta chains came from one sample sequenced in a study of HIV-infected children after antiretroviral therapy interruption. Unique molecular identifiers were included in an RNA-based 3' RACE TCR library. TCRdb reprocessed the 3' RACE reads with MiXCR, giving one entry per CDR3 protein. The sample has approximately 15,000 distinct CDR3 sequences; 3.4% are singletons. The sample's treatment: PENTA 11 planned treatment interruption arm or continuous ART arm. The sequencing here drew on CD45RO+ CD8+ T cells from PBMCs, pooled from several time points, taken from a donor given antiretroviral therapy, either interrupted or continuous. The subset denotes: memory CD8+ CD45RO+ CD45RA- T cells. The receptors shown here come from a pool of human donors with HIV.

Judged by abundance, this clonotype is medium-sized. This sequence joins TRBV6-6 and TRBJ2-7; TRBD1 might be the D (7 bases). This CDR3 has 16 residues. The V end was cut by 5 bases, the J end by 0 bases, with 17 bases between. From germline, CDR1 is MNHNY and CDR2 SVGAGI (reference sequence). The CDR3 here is CASSHGGGSSSYEQYF. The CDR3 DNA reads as TGTGCCAGCAGTCACGGAGGGGGCTCCAGCTCCTACGAGCAGTACTTC.

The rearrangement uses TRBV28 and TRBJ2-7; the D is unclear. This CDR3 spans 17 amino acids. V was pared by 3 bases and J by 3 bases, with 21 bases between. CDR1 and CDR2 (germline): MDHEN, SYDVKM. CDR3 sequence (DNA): TGTGCCAGCAGTTTCGTCGGGCAGAACTTGGAAGGCTACGAGCAGTACTTC. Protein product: CASSFVGQNLEGYEQYF.

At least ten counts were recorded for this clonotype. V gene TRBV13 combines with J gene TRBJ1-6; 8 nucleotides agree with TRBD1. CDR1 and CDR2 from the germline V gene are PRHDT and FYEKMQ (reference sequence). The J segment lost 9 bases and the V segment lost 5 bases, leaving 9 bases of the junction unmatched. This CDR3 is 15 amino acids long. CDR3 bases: TGTGCCAGCAGCATTGGACAGGGAGGAGGTTCACCCCTCCACTTT. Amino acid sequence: CASSIGQGGGSPLHF.

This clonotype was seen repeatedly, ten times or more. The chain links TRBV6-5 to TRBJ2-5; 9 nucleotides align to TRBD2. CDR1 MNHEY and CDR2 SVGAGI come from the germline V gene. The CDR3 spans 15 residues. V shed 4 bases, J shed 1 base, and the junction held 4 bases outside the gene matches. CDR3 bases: TGTGCCAGCAGTTCGGGACTAGCAAGCCAAGAGACCCAGTACTTC. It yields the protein CASSSGLASQETQYF.

In DNA, the CDR3 is TGCGCCAGCAGCCCACGGGACAGTAACGCTGAAGCTTTCTTT. Protein: CASSPRDSNAEAFF. This chain connects TRBV5-1 to TRBJ1-1; 7 bases align to TRBD1. Germline assignment: CDR1 SGHRS and CDR2 YFSETQ. Trimming took 4 bases from V and 6 from J; bases not matched to a gene: 9. This CDR3 has 14 residues.

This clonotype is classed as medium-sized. The CDR3 is CASSLGNQPQHF. The CDR3 DNA reads as TGTGCCAGCAGTTTAGGCAATCAGCCCCAGCATTTT. The chain employs TRBV28 and TRBJ1-5; D call uncertain. The CDR3 has 12 amino acids. Germline CDR1 MDHEN, CDR2 SYDVKM. The V and J ends lost 2 bases and 2 bases respectively, with 1 base between them. The full variable domain, its missing parts supplied by reference TRBV28 and TRBJ1-5, is DVKVTQSSRYLVKRTGEKVFLECVQDMDHENMFWYRQDPGLGLRLIYFSYDVKMKEKGDIPEGYSVSREKKERFSLILESASTNQTSMYLCASSLGNQPQHFGDGTRLSIL.

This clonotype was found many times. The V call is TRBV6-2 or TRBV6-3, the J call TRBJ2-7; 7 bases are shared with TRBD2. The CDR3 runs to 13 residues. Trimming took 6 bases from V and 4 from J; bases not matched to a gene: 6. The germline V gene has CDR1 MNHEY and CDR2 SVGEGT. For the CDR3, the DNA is TGTGCCAGCAGCGCCGGGACTACGTACGAGCAGTACTTC. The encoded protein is CASSAGTTYEQYF.

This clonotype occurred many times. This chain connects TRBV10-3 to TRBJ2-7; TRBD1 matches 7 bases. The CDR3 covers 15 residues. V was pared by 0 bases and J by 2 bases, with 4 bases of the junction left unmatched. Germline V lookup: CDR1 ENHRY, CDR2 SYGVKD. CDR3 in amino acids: CAISESGQPAYEQYF. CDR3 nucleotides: TGTGCCATCAGTGAGTCGGGACAGCCAGCCTACGAGCAGTACTTC.

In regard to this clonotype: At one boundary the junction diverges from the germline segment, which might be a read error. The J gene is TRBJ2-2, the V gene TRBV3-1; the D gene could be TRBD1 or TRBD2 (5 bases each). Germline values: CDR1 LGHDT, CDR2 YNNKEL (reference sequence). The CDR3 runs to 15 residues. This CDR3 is CANSQEGRDTGELFF. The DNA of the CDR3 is TGTGCCAACAGCCAAGAGGGGCGGGACACCGGGGAGCTGTTTTTT. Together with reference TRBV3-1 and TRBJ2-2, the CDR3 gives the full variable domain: DTAVSQTPKYLVTQMGNDKSIKCEQNLGHDTMYWYKQDSKKFLKIMFSYNNKELIINETVPNRFSPKSPDKAHLNLHINSLELGDSAVYFCANSQEGRDTGELFFGEGSRLTVL.

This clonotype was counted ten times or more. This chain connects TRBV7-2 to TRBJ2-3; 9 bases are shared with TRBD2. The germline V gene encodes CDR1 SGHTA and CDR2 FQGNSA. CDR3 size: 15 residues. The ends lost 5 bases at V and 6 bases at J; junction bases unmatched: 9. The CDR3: CASSTPAGGTDTQYF. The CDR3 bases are TGTGCCAGCAGCACCCCCGCGGGAGGGACGGATACGCAGTATTTT.

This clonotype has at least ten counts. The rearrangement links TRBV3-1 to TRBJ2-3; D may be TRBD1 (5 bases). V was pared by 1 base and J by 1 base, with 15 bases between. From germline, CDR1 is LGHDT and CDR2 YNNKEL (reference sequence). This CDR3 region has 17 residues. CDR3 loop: CASSQAFTGGGTDTQYF. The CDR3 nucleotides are TGTGCCAGCAGCCAAGCTTTTACAGGTGGGGGCACAGATACGCAGTATTTT.

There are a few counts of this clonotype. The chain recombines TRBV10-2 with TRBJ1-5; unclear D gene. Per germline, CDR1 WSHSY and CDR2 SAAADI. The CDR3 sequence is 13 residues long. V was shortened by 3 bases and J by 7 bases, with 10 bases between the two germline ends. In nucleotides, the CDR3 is TGCGCCAGCAGTGATCACAGCGGACAGCCCCAGCATTTT. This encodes CASSDHSGQPQHF.

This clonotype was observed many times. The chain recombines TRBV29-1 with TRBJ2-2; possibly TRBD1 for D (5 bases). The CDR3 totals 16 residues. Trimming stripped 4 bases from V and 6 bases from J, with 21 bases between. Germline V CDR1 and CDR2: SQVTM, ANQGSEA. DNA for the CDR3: TGCAGCGTTGTTCCCCCGTGGTTTCCAGGGCCCGGGGAGCTGTTTTTT. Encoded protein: CSVVPPWFPGPGELFF.

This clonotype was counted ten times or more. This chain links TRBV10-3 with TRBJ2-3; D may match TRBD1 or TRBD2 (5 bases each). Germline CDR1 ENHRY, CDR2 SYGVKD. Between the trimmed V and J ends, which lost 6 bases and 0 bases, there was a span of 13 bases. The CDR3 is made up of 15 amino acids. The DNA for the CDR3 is TGTGCCATCAGCATGGGACGGACAAGCACAGATACGCAGTATTTT. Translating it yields CAISMGRTSTDTQYF.

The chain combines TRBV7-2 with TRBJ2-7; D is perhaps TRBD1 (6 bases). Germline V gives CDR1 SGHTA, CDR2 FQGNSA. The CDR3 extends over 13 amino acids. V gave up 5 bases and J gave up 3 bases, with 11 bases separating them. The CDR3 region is CASSQRTDYEQYF. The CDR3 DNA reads TGTGCCAGCAGCCAGCGGACAGACTACGAGCAGTACTTC.

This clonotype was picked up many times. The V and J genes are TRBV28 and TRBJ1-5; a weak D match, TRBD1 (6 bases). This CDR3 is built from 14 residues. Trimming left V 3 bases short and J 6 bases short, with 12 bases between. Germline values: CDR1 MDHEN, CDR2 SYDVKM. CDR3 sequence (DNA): TGTGCCAGCAGTTTCACAGGGCTCCGTCAGCCCCAGCATTTT. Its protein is CASSFTGLRQPQHF. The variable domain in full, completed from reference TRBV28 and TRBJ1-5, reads DVKVTQSSRYLVKRTGEKVFLECVQDMDHENMFWYRQDPGLGLRLIYFSYDVKMKEKGDIPEGYSVSREKKERFSLILESASTNQTSMYLCASSFTGLRQPQHFGDGTRLSIL.

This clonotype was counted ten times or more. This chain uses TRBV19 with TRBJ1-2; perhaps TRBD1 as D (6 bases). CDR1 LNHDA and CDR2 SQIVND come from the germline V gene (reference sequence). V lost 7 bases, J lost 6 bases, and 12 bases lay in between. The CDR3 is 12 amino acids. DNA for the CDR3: TGTGCCAGTACACCTACAGGGAATGGCTACACCTTC. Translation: CASTPTGNGYTF.

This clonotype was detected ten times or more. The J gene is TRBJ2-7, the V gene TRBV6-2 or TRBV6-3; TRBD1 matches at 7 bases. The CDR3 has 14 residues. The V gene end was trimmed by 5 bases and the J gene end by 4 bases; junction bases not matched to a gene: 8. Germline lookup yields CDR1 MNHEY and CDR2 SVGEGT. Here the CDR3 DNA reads TGTGCCAGCAGTCTCCGGGACAGCCATTACGAGCAGTACTTC. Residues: CASSLRDSHYEQYF.

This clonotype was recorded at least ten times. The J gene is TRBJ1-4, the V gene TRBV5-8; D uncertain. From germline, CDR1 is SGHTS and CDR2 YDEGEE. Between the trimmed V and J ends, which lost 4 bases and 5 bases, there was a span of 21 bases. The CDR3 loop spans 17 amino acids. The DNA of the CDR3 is TGTGCCAGCAGCCCCAAAGGGTTTGCAAACGTGAATGAAAAACTGTTTTTT. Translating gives CASSPKGFANVNEKLFF.

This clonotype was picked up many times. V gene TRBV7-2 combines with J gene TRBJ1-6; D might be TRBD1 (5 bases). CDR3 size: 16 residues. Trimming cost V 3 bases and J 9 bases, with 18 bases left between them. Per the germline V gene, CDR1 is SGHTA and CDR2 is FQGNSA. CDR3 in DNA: TGTGCCAGCAGCTTTAGTGCGGGGGGTCTCATTTCACCCCTCCACTTT. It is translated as CASSFSAGGLISPLHF.

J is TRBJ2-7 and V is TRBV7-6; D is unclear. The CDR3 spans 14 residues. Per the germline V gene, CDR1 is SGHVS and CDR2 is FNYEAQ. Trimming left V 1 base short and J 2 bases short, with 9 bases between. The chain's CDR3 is CASSLVSGTYEQYF. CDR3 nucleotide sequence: TGTGCCAGCAGCTTAGTCTCAGGTACCTACGAGCAGTACTTC.

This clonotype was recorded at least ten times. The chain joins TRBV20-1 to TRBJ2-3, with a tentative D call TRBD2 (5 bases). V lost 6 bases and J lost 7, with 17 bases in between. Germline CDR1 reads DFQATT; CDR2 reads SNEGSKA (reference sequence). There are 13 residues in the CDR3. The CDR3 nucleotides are TGCAGTGCCGAAGGCGACGGGGTGAATACGCAGTATTTT. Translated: CSAEGDGVNTQYF.

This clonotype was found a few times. DNA of the CDR3: TGTGCCAGCAGCCAAGCCGGGCCTTCGGGTTCACCCCTCCACTTT. Amino acid sequence: CASSQAGPSGSPLHF. This chain connects TRBV3-1 to TRBJ1-6; D is unclear. Germline V gene sequence: CDR1 LGHDT, CDR2 YNNKEL (reference sequence). The V end was cut by 1 base, the J end by 9 bases, with 13 bases between. This CDR3 contains 15 residues.

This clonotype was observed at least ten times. In DNA form, the CDR3 reads TGTGCCAGCAGATCCGGGACTAAGTACCAAGAGACCCAGTACTTC. Translation: CASRSGTKYQETQYF. The chain is built from TRBV28 and TRBJ2-5; 7 nucleotides align to TRBD2. Germline CDR1 and CDR2: MDHEN and SYDVKM. V shed 6 bases, J shed 0 bases, and the junction held 7 bases outside the gene matches. The CDR3 is made up of 15 amino acids. Drawing the rest from reference TRBV28 and TRBJ2-5, the complete variable domain is DVKVTQSSRYLVKRTGEKVFLECVQDMDHENMFWYRQDPGLGLRLIYFSYDVKMKEKGDIPEGYSVSREKKERFSLILESASTNQTSMYLCASRSGTKYQETQYFGPGTRLLVL.

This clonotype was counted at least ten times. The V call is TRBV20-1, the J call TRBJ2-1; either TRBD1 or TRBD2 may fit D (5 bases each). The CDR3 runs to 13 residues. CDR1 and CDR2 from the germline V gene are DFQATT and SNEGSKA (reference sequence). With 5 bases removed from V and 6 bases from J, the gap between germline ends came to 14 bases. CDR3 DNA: TGCAGTGCTCCCCCCACGGGGCGCAATGAGCAGTTCTTC. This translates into CSAPPTGRNEQFF.

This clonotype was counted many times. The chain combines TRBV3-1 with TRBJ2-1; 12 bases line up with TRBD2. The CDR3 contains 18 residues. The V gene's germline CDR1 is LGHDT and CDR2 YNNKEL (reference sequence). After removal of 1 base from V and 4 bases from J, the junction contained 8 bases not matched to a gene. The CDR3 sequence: CASSQGGTSGSLYNEQFF. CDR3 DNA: TGTGCCAGCAGCCAAGGAGGGACTAGCGGGTCCCTATACAATGAGCAGTTCTTC.

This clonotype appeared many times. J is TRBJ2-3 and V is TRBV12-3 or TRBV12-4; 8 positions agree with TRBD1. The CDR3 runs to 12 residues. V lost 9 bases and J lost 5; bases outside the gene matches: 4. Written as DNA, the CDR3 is TGTGCCAGTGGACAGGGTGAAGATACGCAGTATTTT. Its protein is CASGQGEDTQYF.

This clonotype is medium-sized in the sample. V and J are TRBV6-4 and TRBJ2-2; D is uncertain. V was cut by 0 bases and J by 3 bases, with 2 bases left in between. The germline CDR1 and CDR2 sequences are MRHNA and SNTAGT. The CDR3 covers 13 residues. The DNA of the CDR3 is TGTGCCAGCAGTGACTCGGACACCGGGGAGCTGTTTTTT. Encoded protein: CASSDSDTGELFF.

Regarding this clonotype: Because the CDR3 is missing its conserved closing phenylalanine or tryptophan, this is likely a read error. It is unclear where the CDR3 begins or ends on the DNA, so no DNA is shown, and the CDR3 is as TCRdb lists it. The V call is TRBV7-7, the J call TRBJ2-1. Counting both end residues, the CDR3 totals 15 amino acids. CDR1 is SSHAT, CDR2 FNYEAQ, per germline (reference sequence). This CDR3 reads CASSSGDGNEQFFGP.

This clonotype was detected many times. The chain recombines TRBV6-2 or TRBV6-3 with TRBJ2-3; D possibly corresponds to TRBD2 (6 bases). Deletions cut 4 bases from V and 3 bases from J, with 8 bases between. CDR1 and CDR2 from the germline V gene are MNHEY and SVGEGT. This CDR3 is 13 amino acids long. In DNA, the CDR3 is TGTGCCAGCAGTTCCCGGGAGACAGATACGCAGTATTTT. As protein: CASSSRETDTQYF.

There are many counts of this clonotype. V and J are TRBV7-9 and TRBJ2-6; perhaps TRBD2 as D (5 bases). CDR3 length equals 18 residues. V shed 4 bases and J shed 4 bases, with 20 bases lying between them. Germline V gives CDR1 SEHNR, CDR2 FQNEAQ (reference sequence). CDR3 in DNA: TGTGCCAGCAGCTCGTGCGGGTGGGCTCCGGCCGGGGCCAACGTCCTGACTTTC. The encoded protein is CASSSCGWAPAGANVLTF. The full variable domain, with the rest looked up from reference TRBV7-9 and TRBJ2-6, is DTGVSQNPRHKITKRGQNVTFRCDPISEHNRLYWYRQTLGQGPEFLTYFQNEAQLEKSRLLSDRFSAERPKGSFSTLEIQRTEQGDSAMYLCASSSCGWAPAGANVLTFGAGSRLTVL.